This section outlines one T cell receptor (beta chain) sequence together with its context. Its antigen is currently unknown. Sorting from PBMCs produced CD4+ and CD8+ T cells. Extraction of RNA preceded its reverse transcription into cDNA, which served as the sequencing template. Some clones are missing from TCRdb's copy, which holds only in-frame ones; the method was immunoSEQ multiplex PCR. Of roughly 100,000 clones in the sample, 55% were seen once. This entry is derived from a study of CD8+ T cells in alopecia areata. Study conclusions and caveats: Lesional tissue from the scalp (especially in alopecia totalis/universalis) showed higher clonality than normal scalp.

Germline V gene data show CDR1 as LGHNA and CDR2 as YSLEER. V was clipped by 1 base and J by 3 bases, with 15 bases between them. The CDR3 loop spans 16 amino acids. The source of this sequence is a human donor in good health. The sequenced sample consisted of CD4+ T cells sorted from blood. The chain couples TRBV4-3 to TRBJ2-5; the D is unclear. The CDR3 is CASSQGTGSAKETQYF. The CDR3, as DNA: TGCGCCAGCAGCCAAGGGACGGGCAGTGCGAAAGAGACCCAGTACTTC.